A selection of T cell receptor beta chains follows, all from one sample in a study of OX40 agonist ivuxolimab in advanced cancers. Assay: immunoSEQ multiplex PCR; the TCRdb copy retains only in-frame clones and omits some. The table has more than 80,000 clones, just under 95% seen once. Sequences were derived from CD4+ or CD8+ T cells sorted from blood, sampled in a trial of the OX40 agonist ivuxolimab. The receptors here all came from an adult with an advanced solid tumor such as melanoma, head and neck, liver or kidney cancer. Both conserved end residues are part of each CDR3. A D gene is named only where the DNA matches it firmly.

>TRBV9|NA|TRBJ2-2
TGTGCCAGCAGCGCCCCAAACACCGGGGAGCTGTTTTTT
CASSAPNTGELFF
>TRBV5-5|NA|TRBJ2-1
TGTGCCAGCAGCACCCTGGGACTTAACTCCTACAATGAGCAGTTCTTC
CASSTLGLNSYNEQFF
>TRBV5-4|NA|TRBJ2-3
TGTGCCAGCAGCTGGAAATCAGATACGCAGTATTTT
CASSWKSDTQYF
>TRBV14|TRBD2|TRBJ2-5
TGTGCCAGCAGCCCCTTCGCGGGAGCGTACCAAGAGACCCAGTACTTC
CASSPFAGAYQETQYF
>TRBV7-3|NA|TRBJ1-5
TGTGCCAGCAGCTTAGATAACCATCAGCCCCAGCATTTT
CASSLDNHQPQHF
>TRBV18|NA|TRBJ1-4
TGTGCCAGCTCACAGGCCCCCGATACAGGATTCGAAAAACTGTTTTTT
CASSQAPDTGFEKLFF
>TRBV28|NA|TRBJ2-5
TGTGCCAGCAGTCGGCGGGAGACCCAGTACTTC
CASSRRETQYF
>TRBV6-6|TRBD1|TRBJ2-5
TGTGCCAGCAGCCGGGACAGGCAAGAGACCCAGTACTTC
CASSRDRQETQYF
>TRBV5-1|NA|TRBJ2-1
TGCGCCAGCTTCCGTGGGGGGACCCCCGGATACAATGAGCAGTTCTTC
CASFRGGTPGYNEQFF
>TRBV27|NA|TRBJ1-2
TGTGCCAGCAGTCCTCGGGGTGGATCTAACTATGGCTACACCTTC
CASSPRGGSNYGYTF
>TRBV2|NA|TRBJ2-3
TGTGCCAGCAGTGAACGAACAGATACGCAGTATTTT
CASSERTDTQYF
>TRBV29-1|NA|TRBJ2-1
TGCAGTGCAACGAGGGGTGAGCAGTTCTTC
CSATRGEQFF